Each of the 23 T cell receptor beta chains below was sequenced from the same sample in a study of control samples from healthy donors and cancer patients. Clones were read by immunoSEQ multiplex PCR, and TCRdb kept only the in-frame ones, dropping some. The data hold 40,000 to 60,000 clones, with 87% observed a single time. Specimen: PBMCs. The receptors here all came from a man aged 55 to 69 with head and neck cancer.

This CDR3 is CASRGGSGELFF. The CDR3 DNA sequence: TGTGCCAGCAGGGGGGGTTCCGGGGAGCTGTTTTTT. The chain recombines TRBV4-2 with TRBJ2-2, with a weak D call TRBD2 (6 bases). The CDR3 has 12 amino acids. Looked up from germline, CDR1 is LGHNA and CDR2 is YNFKEQ. The V gene lost 6 bases and the J gene lost 6 bases, with 8 bases spanning the gap.

The chain carries TRBV2 and TRBJ2-5, with 12 bases matching TRBD1. Germline-derived CDR1 and CDR2 are SNHLY and FYNNEI. Trimming cost V 8 bases and J 1 base; bases outside gene matches: 5. The CDR3 loop spans 15 amino acids. CDR3 DNA: TGTGCCAGCGGGGACAGGGGGCCGACCCAAGAGACCCAGTACTTC. This codes for CASGDRGPTQETQYF.

The chain carries TRBV7-9 and TRBJ2-5; 8 nucleotides match TRBD2. J was trimmed by 5 bases and V by 5 bases; bases with no gene match: 7. Per germline, CDR1 SEHNR and CDR2 FQNEAQ (reference sequence). The CDR3 spans 14 residues. The CDR3 DNA sequence: TGTGCCAGCAGCCTGGGGACTAGTGTGGAGACCCAGTACTTC. Translated, it gives CASSLGTSVETQYF. The variable domain in full, with the rest retrieved from reference TRBV7-9 and TRBJ2-5, is DTGVSQNPRHKITKRGQNVTFRCDPISEHNRLYWYRQTLGQGPEFLTYFQNEAQLEKSRLLSDRFSAERPKGSFSTLEIQRTEQGDSAMYLCASSLGTSVETQYFGPGTRLLVL.

This clone occurred a few times. The rearrangement uses TRBV7-2 and TRBJ2-3; D might be TRBD1 (6 bases). Between the trimmed V and J ends, which lost 4 bases and 0 bases, there was a span of 11 bases. Germline values: CDR1 SGHTA, CDR2 FQGNSA. The CDR3 extends over 15 amino acids. CDR3 coding DNA: TGTGCCAGCAGCTCAACCGGGACAAGCACAGATACGCAGTATTTT. It codes for CASSSTGTSTDTQYF.

In its sample, this clone was seen once. This chain joins TRBV2 and TRBJ1-5, with D unresolved. Germline loops: CDR1 SNHLY, CDR2 FYNNEI. The V and J ends lost 1 base and 1 base respectively, with 8 bases between them. CDR3 size: 15 residues. The CDR3 loop reads CASSEGVGSNQPQHF. The CDR3 DNA is TGTGCCAGCAGTGAAGGTGTGGGAAGCAATCAGCCCCAGCATTTT.

The chain carries TRBV2 and TRBJ1-6; D unclear. Per germline, CDR1 SNHLY and CDR2 FYNNEI. This CDR3 region has 14 residues. V was pared by 6 bases and J by 5 bases, with 11 bases between. The CDR3 reads CASSLAVNNSPLHF. CDR3 nucleotides: TGTGCCAGCAGCCTCGCGGTAAATAATTCACCCCTCCACTTT.

The chain uses TRBV6-5 and TRBJ2-7, with 7 nucleotides matching TRBD2. The CDR3 is 14 residues long. CDR1 and CDR2 from the germline V gene are MNHEY and SVGAGI. The V gene end was trimmed by 4 bases and the J gene end by 6 bases; junction bases not matched to a gene: 9. The CDR3, as DNA: TGTGCCAGCAGTTCCACCGGGACTACCGGCGAGCAGTACTTC. Translating gives CASSSTGTTGEQYF.

The chain employs TRBV28 and TRBJ1-2; D ambiguous. The CDR3 loop spans 14 amino acids. CDR1 and CDR2 (germline): MDHEN, SYDVKM. The germline V and J ends were trimmed by 3 bases and 1 base, with 9 bases remaining between them. CDR3 DNA sequence: TGTGCCAGCAGTTTTCCCCGCAGTAACTATGGCTACACCTTC. Residues: CASSFPRSNYGYTF.

The V and J genes are TRBV7-8 and TRBJ1-6; D is uncertain. In germline, CDR1 is SGHVS, CDR2 FQNEAQ. The CDR3 runs to 15 residues. V was cut by 1 base and J by 8 bases, with 12 bases left in between. CDR3 in DNA: TGTGCCAGCAGCTTAGGGTGGGATGGGGATTCACCCCTCCACTTT. Translation: CASSLGWDGDSPLHF. The complete variable domain, with remaining parts taken from reference TRBV7-8 and TRBJ1-6, reads GAGVSQSPRYKVAKRGQDVALRCDPISGHVSLFWYQQALGQGPEFLTYFQNEAQLDKSGLPSDRFFAERPEGSVSTLKIQRTQQEDSAVYLCASSLGWDGDSPLHFGNGTRLTVT.

The chain links TRBV6-2 or TRBV6-3 to TRBJ2-1; 7 bases are a match to TRBD1. CDR3 length equals 17 residues. V trimming: 4 bases; J trimming: 4 bases; junction bases outside the gene matches: 13. The germline CDR1 and CDR2 sequences are MNHEY and SVGEGT. The CDR3 region is CASSSMTGLSWYNEQFF. The CDR3 DNA is TGTGCCAGCAGTTCTATGACAGGGCTAAGTTGGTACAATGAGCAGTTCTTC.

V is TRBV6-6 and J is TRBJ1-6, with TRBD1 as a possible D gene (5 bases). Germline values: CDR1 MNHNY, CDR2 SVGAGI (reference sequence). V was pared by 4 bases and J by 0 bases, with 10 bases between. The CDR3 loop spans 16 amino acids. CDR3 coding DNA: TGTGCCAGCAGTTCAAGGGGTCTCTCCTATAATTCACCCCTCCACTTT. Protein product: CASSSRGLSYNSPLHF.

V is TRBV29-1 and J is TRBJ2-3; D unresolved. Germline lookup yields CDR1 SQVTM and CDR2 ANQGSEA. Trimming pared 3 bases from V and 2 bases from J, leaving 9 bases between. The CDR3 runs to 13 residues. The CDR3 reads CSVDPTITDTQYF. The DNA of the CDR3 is TGCAGCGTTGACCCCACCATCACAGATACGCAGTATTTT.

V usage is TRBV6-5 and J usage is TRBJ1-5; no definite D call. The germline gives CDR1 MNHEY, CDR2 SVGAGI. V was trimmed by 7 bases and J by 0 bases, leaving 4 bases between them. The CDR3 is 12 amino acids. The CDR3 sequence: CASKHSNQPQHF. CDR3 nucleotide sequence: TGTGCCAGCAAACATAGCAATCAGCCCCAGCATTTT.

CDR3 in DNA: TGTGCCAGCAGCTTAACATCCAACCTACGGGGAGGGAACACTGAAGCTTTCTTT. It specifies CASSLTSNLRGGNTEAFF. V usage is TRBV7-2 and J usage is TRBJ1-1; D gene uncertain. Germline CDR1 reads SGHTA; CDR2 reads FQGNSA. The CDR3 totals 18 residues. Trimming stripped 2 bases from V and 1 base from J, with 20 bases between.

This chain connects TRBV29-1 to TRBJ2-2, with D unclear. Per germline, CDR1 SQVTM and CDR2 ANQGSEA. Trimming shortened V by 5 bases and J by 4 bases, and 11 bases separated the two germline ends. The CDR3 has 13 amino acids. In DNA form, the CDR3 reads TGCAGCGTTTCTTCCATAAGCACCGGGGAGCTGTTTTTT. Encoded protein: CSVSSISTGELFF.

This clone came up once. J is TRBJ2-2 and V is TRBV15; D uncertain. From germline, CDR1 is LNHNV and CDR2 YYDKDF (reference sequence). V gave up 3 bases and J gave up 4 bases, with 12 bases separating them. This CDR3 spans 15 amino acids. CDR3 bases: TGTGCCACCAGCAGGGGTGGGTCGGCCACCGGGGAGCTGTTTTTT. Translated: CATSRGGSATGELFF.

This clone was found a few times. V and J are TRBV29-1 and TRBJ2-3; D unclear. Trimming took off 5 bases at V and 5 bases at J, with 14 bases between the two ends. CDR3 length equals 13 residues. Germline V gene lookup returns CDR1 SQVTM and CDR2 ANQGSEA. The DNA for the CDR3 is TGCAGCGTTTTCGCCCCCACCGTAGATACGCAGTATTTT. Translated, it gives CSVFAPTVDTQYF.

This sequence joins TRBV15 and TRBJ2-3, with TRBD2 matching over 11 bases. This CDR3 region has 18 residues. CDR1 and CDR2 (germline): LNHNV, YYDKDF (reference sequence). V dropped 1 base and J dropped 2; count of bases not matched to a gene: 8. This CDR3 reads CATSRALSSGGSTDTQYF. CDR3 DNA sequence: TGTGCCACCAGCAGAGCCTTATCTAGCGGGGGGTCCACAGATACGCAGTATTTT.

The chain links TRBV11-2 to TRBJ2-4; D could derive from TRBD1 or TRBD2 (5 bases each). The CDR3 contains 15 residues. Germline CDR1 and CDR2: SGHAT and FQNNGV. V was cut by 1 base and J by 1 base, with 8 bases left in between. The CDR3: CASSLVGDAKNIQYF. CDR3 nucleotides: TGTGCCAGCAGCTTAGTCGGGGACGCCAAAAACATTCAGTACTTC. Together with reference TRBV11-2 and TRBJ2-4, the CDR3 gives the full variable domain: EAGVAQSPRYKIIEKRQSVAFWCNPISGHATLYWYQQILGQGPKLLIQFQNNGVVDDSQLPKDRFSAERLKGVDSTLKIQPAKLEDSAVYLCASSLVGDAKNIQYFGAGTRLSVL.

In this sample, this clone turned up a few times. The chain joins TRBV25-1 to TRBJ1-5; D remains ambiguous. With 6 bases removed from V and 7 bases from J, the gap between germline ends came to 10 bases. CDR3 length: 12 amino acids. Germline CDR1 is MGHDK and CDR2 is SYGVNS. The CDR3, as DNA: TGTGCCAGCAGCCCCAGCGGACAGCCCCAGCATTTT. It is translated as CASSPSGQPQHF.

The chain links TRBV5-6 to TRBJ1-3, with D hard to call. V was trimmed by 4 bases and J by 0 bases, leaving 14 bases between them. The germline V gene has CDR1 SGHDT and CDR2 YYEEEE. The CDR3 is made up of 16 amino acids. CDR3 in DNA: TGTGCCAGCAGCCCAATCGAAGGGCGCTCTGGAAACACCATATATTTT. Its translation is CASSPIEGRSGNTIYF.

This clone was counted once. The rearrangement joins TRBV30 to TRBJ2-2; D might be TRBD2 (6 bases). The CDR3 covers 14 residues. Trimming removed 3 bases from V and 6 bases from J, with 14 bases in between. Germline V CDR1 and CDR2: GTSNPN, SVGIG (reference sequence). This CDR3 reads CAWRVWAGSGELFF. The CDR3 DNA reads TGTGCCTGGAGAGTCTGGGCGGGGTCCGGGGAGCTGTTTTTT.

With regard to this clone: One junction end disagrees with the germline gene, perhaps due to a read error. The rearrangement uses TRBV3-1 (or the pseudogene TRBV3-2) and TRBJ2-7; 8 bases agree with TRBD2. CDR1 is LGHDT and CDR2 is YNNKEL in the germline V gene (reference sequence). The CDR3 spans 18 residues. CDR3 in DNA: TGTCCCAGCAGCCAAGATTACGACGGCGGGGGGAGCTCCTACGAGCAGTACTTC. This sequence encodes CPSSQDYDGGGSSYEQYF.